This TCR beta chain comes out of a study of shared clonotypes between healthy human individuals. Naive CD8 cells comprised CD45RO-negative, CCR7-positively selected cells, excluding terminally differentiated effector memory CD45RA+ cells. Only Caucasian adults living in Nashville, Tennessee served as donors. Germline assignment: CDR1 ENHRY and CDR2 SYGVKD. The CDR3 contains 14 residues. Trimming shortened V by 5 bases and J by 10 bases, and 15 bases separated the two germline ends. Assay runs were performed at deep level. Assay used: immunoSEQ multiplex PCR; TCRdb lists only in-frame clones, some missing. The table shows roughly 2 million clones, with approximately 94% occurring only once.

The genes are TRBV10-3 and TRBJ1-6; perhaps TRBD1 as D (6 bases). The source of this sequence is a young man in good health. Sequenced: naive CD8+ T cells sorted from blood. CDR3 sequence (DNA): TGTGCCATCAGTCAATGGACAGAAGGATCACCCCTCCACTTT. This encodes CAISQWTEGSPLHF.